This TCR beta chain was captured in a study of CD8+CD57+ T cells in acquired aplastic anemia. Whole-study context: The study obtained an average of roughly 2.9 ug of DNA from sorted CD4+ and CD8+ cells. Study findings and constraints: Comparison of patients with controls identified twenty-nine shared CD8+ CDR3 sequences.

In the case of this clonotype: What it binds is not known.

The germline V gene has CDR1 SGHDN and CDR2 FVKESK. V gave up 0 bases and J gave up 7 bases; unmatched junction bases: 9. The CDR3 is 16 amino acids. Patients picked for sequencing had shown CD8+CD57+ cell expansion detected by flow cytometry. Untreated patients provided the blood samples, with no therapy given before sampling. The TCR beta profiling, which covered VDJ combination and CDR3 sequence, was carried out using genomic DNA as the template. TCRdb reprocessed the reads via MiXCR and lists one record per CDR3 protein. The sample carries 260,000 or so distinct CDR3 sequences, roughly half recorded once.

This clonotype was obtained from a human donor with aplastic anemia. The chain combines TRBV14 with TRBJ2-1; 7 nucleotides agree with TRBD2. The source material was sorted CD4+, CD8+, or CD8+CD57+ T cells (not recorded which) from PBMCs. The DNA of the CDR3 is TGTGCCAGCAGCCAAGATCGTGGGAGGGCCCGTAATGAGCAGTTCTTC. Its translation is CASSQDRGRARNEQFF.